These T cell receptor beta chains were read from a single sample in a study of cytomegalovirus exposure and HLA in healthy donors. Assay: immunoSEQ multiplex PCR; the TCRdb copy retains only in-frame clones and omits some. This repertoire shows about 130,000 clones, 70% to 75% found once; its top ten account for around 7.2%. Sample: PBMCs. All receptors derive from a male donor in good health and CMV-seronegative. The CDR3 runs from the conserved cysteine through the conserved F or W. Each record gives: CDR3 DNA, CDR3 protein, V gene, clone size, D gene, J gene. D genes are given only for firm matches. The size entry is marked missing in some rows and otherwise reads once, few, many or a size class.

TGTGCCAGCAGTTTTAAGGGTAGGGGACTTCGCGCAGATACGCAGTATTTT CASSFKGRGLRADTQYF TRBV27 . . TRBJ2-3
TGTGCCAGCAGTTCCCGGGTCCTATATTTT CASSSRVLYF TRBV28 few . TRBJ1-3
TGTGCCAGCAGCCTAAACTGGGGACTAGCGGGGAAAGAGACCCAGTACTTC CASSLNWGLAGKETQYF TRBV28 . TRBD2 TRBJ2-5
TGTGCCAGCAGCCATGCGGGCGGGACTTATAATTCACCCCTCCACTTT CASSHAGGTYNSPLHF TRBV14 . . TRBJ1-6
TGTGCCACCAGCAGAGACCCGGACAGGAACACTGAAGCTTTCTTT CATSRDPDRNTEAFF TRBV15 . . TRBJ1-1
TGTGCCAGCAGCGTGGGACAGCAAGCTAACTATGGCTACACCTTC CASSVGQQANYGYTF TRBV9 . TRBD1 TRBJ1-2
TGCGCCAGCAGCTCCCCGTTGGACACGGACAATGAGCAGTTCTTC CASSSPLDTDNEQFF TRBV10-2 . . TRBJ2-1
TGTGCCAGCAGTCCCGACAGGGACACTGAAGCTTTCTTT CASSPDRDTEAFF TRBV28 once TRBD1 TRBJ1-1
TGTGCCAGCTCACCCGGGACAGCTTCGTACGAGCAGTACTTC CASSPGTASYEQYF TRBV18 . TRBD1 TRBJ2-7
TGTGCCAGCAGCCCTCGCGTTGCTGAAAAACTGTTTTTT CASSPRVAEKLFF TRBV7-6 . . TRBJ1-4
TGCAGCGTCGAAGGGACTAGCGGACCTTATAGCTCCTACAATGAGCAGTTCTTC CSVEGTSGPYSSYNEQFF TRBV29-1 . TRBD2 TRBJ2-1
TGTGCCAGCAGCTCGGACAGGGGTTTAGCTTTCTTT CASSSDRGLAFF TRBV7-2 . TRBD1 TRBJ1-1
TGTGCCAGCAGCCCTAGTCAGAATAGCAATCAGCCCCAGCATTTT CASSPSQNSNQPQHF TRBV7-9 . . TRBJ1-5
TGTGCAAGTCGCCAGGGCCAGGGCATGAACACTGAAGCTTTCTTT CASRQGQGMNTEAFF TRBV12-2 . . TRBJ1-1